The subject of this entry is one TCR beta chain. Its antigen is unknown. This sample stems from a study of T cell responses to AZD1222 COVID-19 vaccine. Germline CDR1 SGHVS, CDR2 FQNEAQ. With 6 bases removed from V and 1 base from J, the gap between germline ends came to 18 bases. The length of the CDR3 is 16 residues. The method was immunoSEQ multiplex PCR; TCRdb's version includes in-frame clones alone and lacks a portion of them. Altogether 56,000 or so clones are present, 70% to 90% being singletons, with the ten largest covering roughly 15%. Study conclusions and caveats: Scientists sampled the repertoires only once the peak T cell response had passed.

The chain recombines TRBV7-8 with TRBJ2-5; D may match TRBD1 or TRBD2 (6 bases each). The sequence was obtained from an adult in good health. The sequenced sample was peripheral blood, obtained on day 0 of AZD1222 vaccination. The CDR3 spells CASRMNAGTIQETQYF. For the CDR3, the DNA is TGTGCCAGCAGGATGAATGCGGGGACAATCCAAGAGACCCAGTACTTC.